Presented here are 14 T cell receptor beta chains from one specimen sequenced in a study of control samples from healthy donors and cancer patients. Produced via immunoSEQ multiplex PCR; TCRdb's table is partial and in-frame only. The table has fewer than 250,000 clones, approximately 90% seen once. Sequencing was done on a sample of blood. Receptors originate from a man aged 25 to 40 in good health.

The chain recombines TRBV6-5 with TRBJ1-2, with D maybe TRBD1 (6 bases). Germline CDR1 is MNHEY and CDR2 is SVGAGI. The CDR3 covers 13 residues. Deletions cut 6 bases from V and 7 bases from J, with 15 bases between. This CDR3 is CASSKGGDGGYTF. The CDR3 bases are TGTGCCAGCAGCAAAGGGGGGGACGGTGGCTACACCTTC.

This clone was seen just once. The genes are TRBV2 and TRBJ2-2; 12 bases match TRBD2. The CDR3 is 15 amino acids. The trim removed 6 bases at V and 7 bases at J, leaving 6 bases unmatched. CDR1 and CDR2 from the germline V gene are SNHLY and FYNNEI. In DNA, the CDR3 is TGTGCCAGCAGAGCTAGCGGGGGGGCGGTCGGGGAGCTGTTTTTT. As protein: CASRASGGAVGELFF.

This sequence joins TRBV7-2 and TRBJ2-3; 7 bases match TRBD2. The CDR3 loop spans 17 amino acids. Germline V CDR1 and CDR2: SGHTA, FQGNSA. After removal of 1 base from V and 0 bases from J, the junction contained 7 bases not matched to a gene. The CDR3 DNA is TGTGCCAGCAGCTTAGGGCCGACTAGCCTTAGCACAGATACGCAGTATTTT. Translating it yields CASSLGPTSLSTDTQYF.

The chain carries TRBV21-1 and TRBJ1-3; the D call in the table, TRBD1, was not verified against the DNA. TRBV21-1 corresponds to a pseudogene. The length of the CDR3 is 19 residues. The CDR3 region has the DNA TGTGCCAGCAGCAAAGAGGGGTGGACAGGGGATTGGACAGGAAACACCATATATTTT. Its protein is CASSKEGWTGDWTGNTIYF.

The chain has TRBV19 and TRBJ2-3; TRBD2 aligns across 8 bases. Germline V gene sequence: CDR1 LNHDA, CDR2 SQIVND (reference sequence). The V and J ends lost 3 bases and 1 base, in that order; junction bases with no gene match: 0. This CDR3 is built from 14 residues. The CDR3 sequence: CASSIGGGTDTQYF. The CDR3 bases are TGTGCCAGTAGTATCGGGGGGGGCACAGATACGCAGTATTTT. The full variable domain, with the rest looked up from reference TRBV19 and TRBJ2-3, is DGGITQSPKYLFRKEGQNVTLSCEQNLNHDAMYWYRQDPGQGLRLIYYSQIVNDFQKGDIAEGYSVSREKKESFPLTVTSAQKNPTAFYLCASSIGGGTDTQYFGPGTRLTVL.

The rearrangement links TRBV19 to TRBJ2-1, with D perhaps matching TRBD2 (7 bases). This CDR3 comprises 16 residues. Germline values: CDR1 LNHDA, CDR2 SQIVND (reference sequence). Trimming pared 6 bases from V and 8 bases from J, leaving 23 bases between. The CDR3 reads CASRILLGGGRDEQFF. CDR3 nucleotide sequence: TGTGCCAGTAGGATATTGTTAGGGGGGGGAAGGGATGAGCAGTTCTTC.

The V and J genes are TRBV6-5 and TRBJ1-1; TRBD1 aligns across 9 bases. Trimming removed 6 bases from V and 4 bases from J; junction bases left unmatched: 3. The CDR3 has 13 amino acids. Germline CDR1 and CDR2: MNHEY and SVGAGI. CDR3 amino acids: CASSRDRATEAFF. The DNA for the CDR3 is TGTGCCAGCAGCCGGGACAGGGCCACTGAAGCTTTCTTT.

The chain recombines TRBV6-1 with TRBJ1-5; TRBD1 is a possible D gene (6 bases). CDR1 MNHNS and CDR2 SASEGT come from the germline V gene. Between the trimmed V and J ends, which lost 2 bases and 3 bases, there was a span of 14 bases. This CDR3 region has 16 residues. CDR3 sequence (DNA): TGTGCCAGCAGTGAACGACCGGGACACGACAATCAGCCCCAGCATTTT. Translation: CASSERPGHDNQPQHF.

This chain joins TRBV6-6 and TRBJ2-6, with TRBD2 as a possible D gene (7 bases). V gave up 5 bases and J gave up 3 bases, with 23 bases separating them. Germline-derived CDR1 and CDR2 are MNHNY and SVGAGI (reference sequence). CDR3 length equals 19 residues. The CDR3 here is CASSHDGGRIGIGANVLTF. CDR3 DNA sequence: TGTGCCAGCAGTCACGACGGGGGGCGGATAGGGATTGGGGCCAACGTCCTGACTTTC.

The chain uses TRBV2 and TRBJ2-1; D call uncertain. Germline CDR1 SNHLY, CDR2 FYNNEI. This CDR3 contains 12 residues. The ends were cut back, 6 bases at V and 10 bases at J, with 13 bases in the middle. CDR3 region: CASRAQRSEQFF. The CDR3 region has the DNA TGTGCCAGCAGAGCCCAAAGGAGCGAGCAGTTCTTC. Filled out from reference TRBV2 and TRBJ2-1, the complete variable domain reads EPEVTQTPSHQVTQMGQEVILRCVPISNHLYFYWYRQILGQKVEFLVSFYNNEISEKSEIFDDQFSVERPDGSNFTLKIRSTKLEDSAMYFCASRAQRSEQFFGPGTRLTVL.

This chain links TRBV2 with TRBJ1-1, with D maybe TRBD1 (5 bases). V was shortened by 6 bases and J by 4 bases, with 15 bases between the two germline ends. This CDR3 contains 14 residues. CDR1 and CDR2 from the germline V gene are SNHLY and FYNNEI. The CDR3 DNA reads as TGTGCCAGCAGCGGGACGGGGCTGGTCACTGAAGCTTTCTTT. Translating it yields CASSGTGLVTEAFF.

The chain is built from TRBV4-1 and TRBJ1-4; D remains ambiguous. CDR1 is MGHRA, CDR2 YSYEKL, per germline. The ends were cut back, 3 bases at V and 4 bases at J, with 9 bases in the middle. This CDR3 comprises 14 residues. DNA of the CDR3: TGCGCCAGCAGCCACCAGGAAGATAATGAAAAACTGTTTTTT. Translation: CASSHQEDNEKLFF.

The chain recombines TRBV6-5 with TRBJ1-2, with D uncertain. In germline, CDR1 is MNHEY, CDR2 SVGAGI. The CDR3 is 15 amino acids. The V end was cut by 2 bases, the J end by 2 bases, with 12 bases between. The CDR3 DNA sequence: TGTGCCAGCAGTTACCGGCCCGGTACAAACTATGGCTACACCTTC. This encodes CASSYRPGTNYGYTF.

J is TRBJ2-7 and V is TRBV5-1; 10 bases fit TRBD2. Germline CDR1 SGHRS, CDR2 YFSETQ. J was trimmed by 5 bases and V by 7 bases; bases with no gene match: 9. The CDR3 is made up of 14 amino acids. CDR3 loop: CASSRLAGVHEQYF. CDR3 coding DNA: TGCGCCAGCTCACGGCTAGCGGGGGTCCACGAGCAGTACTTC.